This T cell receptor (beta chain) was found in a study of blood T cell repertoires in COVID-19. Overall study: The United States, Italy and Spain provided the acute and convalescent COVID-19 samples. Sample material is recorded as cDNA or gDNA derived from T cells, B-cell-depleted T cells, or PBMCs.

The CDR3 is 14 amino acids. Trimming left V 6 bases short and J 1 base short, with 12 bases between. Germline CDR1 SGHTA, CDR2 FQGNSA. Authors' processing steps: Amplification with reference gene primers provided the estimates of nucleated cell counts. The protocol was immunoSEQ multiplex PCR, while the TCRdb copy is restricted to in-frame clones and leaves out a portion. That table supplies the V and J calls and clone size; D and trimming were determined from the DNA. The sample has 130,000 to 150,000 clones; 80% are singletons. This sequence was found in a man aged 55 to 69 with active or convalescent COVID-19. The rearrangement uses TRBV7-2 and TRBJ1-1; maybe TRBD1 (5 bases). The sample comprised peripheral blood. CDR3 nucleotide sequence: TGTGCCAGCAGTTCCCAGGGTGGGAACACTGAAGCTTTCTTT. It codes for CASSSQGGNTEAFF.